A selection of T cell receptor beta chains follows, all from one sample in a study of cytomegalovirus exposure and HLA in healthy donors. TCRdb keeps only in-frame clones here, not all; method: immunoSEQ multiplex PCR. The data hold approximately 130,000 clones, with over 70% observed a single time. Material: PBMCs. These receptors were taken from a woman in her forties in good health and CMV-seronegative. Both conserved end residues are part of each CDR3. The D gene is left open where the match is weak. Clone size is not always given. Where it is, it says once, few, many or a class for expanded clones.

TRBD2,TRBV12-5,NA,TRBJ2-4,TGTGCTAGCCAGCTAGCGGGGGGGAACATTCAGTACTTC,CASQLAGGNIQYF
NA,TRBV12-2,NA,TRBJ2-7,TGTGCAAGTCGCCCCAGGGGTGAGGGGCACGAGCAGTACTTC,CASRPRGEGHEQYF
TRBD1,TRBV30,NA,TRBJ2-3,TGTGCCTGCCACCAGGGGACAGTGCTTGTTGGTACGCAGTATTTT,CACHQGTVLVGTQYF
TRBD2,TRBV29-1,NA,TRBJ2-1,TGCAGCGTGCCGACTAGCGGGGGGGCCCCTGAGCAGTTCTTC,CSVPTSGGAPEQFF
TRBD1,TRBV6-6,NA,TRBJ1-6,TGTGCCAGCAGCCGAAGACAGGGGAATTCACCCCTCCACTTT,CASSRRQGNSPLHF
NA,TRBV6-5,NA,TRBJ2-7,TGTGCCAGCAGTTACTCGTGGGGCAGGGGCCCCTACGAGCAGTACTTC,CASSYSWGRGPYEQYF
TRBD1,TRBV5-1,NA,TRBJ1-1,TGCGCCAGCAGACAGGGGCTGAACACTGAAGCTTTCTTT,CASRQGLNTEAFF
NA,TRBV11-2,NA,TRBJ2-4,TGTGCCAGCAGCTTAGAGAGCAGGGTATTACACTTC,CASSLESRVLHF
TRBD2,TRBV27,NA,TRBJ2-1,TGTGCCAGCAGTTTATCAAGACCGGGACTAGCGGGGAGTAGGGGCTACAATGAGCAGTTCTTC,CASSLSRPGLAGSRGYNEQFF
NA,TRBV19,few,TRBJ2-6,TGTGCCAGTAGTTCCATCAGGGGTGCTGACTCTGGGGCCAACGTCCTGACTTTC,CASSSIRGADSGANVLTF
TRBD1,TRBV6-1,NA,TRBJ1-1,TGTGCCAGCAGTGAGGGACAGGGGCTACGTCGGGTCACTGAAGCTTTCTTT,CASSEGQGLRRVTEAFF
NA,TRBV30,NA,TRBJ1-1,TGTGCCTGGAGTGACGGCAGGGCGCGTGAAGCTTTCTTT,CAWSDGRAREAFF
TRBD2,TRBV15,NA,TRBJ2-7,TGTGCCACCAGCACCCGGACTAGCGGGGGGTACACCTACGAGCAGTACTTC,CATSTRTSGGYTYEQYF
NA,TRBV7-6,NA,TRBJ2-2,TGTGCCAGCAGCCGAGCATCCGGACTCACGGCGAACCGGGGGGAGCTGTTTTTT,CASSRASGLTANRGELFF
TRBD2,TRBV10-2,once,TRBJ2-3,TGCGCCAGCAGCTCACCACTAGCGCGGCGCACAGATACGCAGTATTTT,CASSSPLARRTDTQYF
NA,TRBV7-6,NA,TRBJ2-7,TGTGCCAGCACCAAAACCGACAGTCCCTACGAGCAGTACTTC,CASTKTDSPYEQYF
TRBD2,TRBV27,NA,TRBJ2-2,TGTGCCAGCAGTACTAGCGGGGCGAACACCGGGGAGCTGTTTTTT,CASSTSGANTGELFF
NA,TRBV9,few,TRBJ2-1,TGTGCCAGCAGCGTGGTTAGTTGGAATGAGCAGTTCTTC,CASSVVSWNEQFF
NA,TRBV6-6,NA,TRBJ2-3,TGTGCCAGCTCTCCGGGAGATACGCAGTATTTT,CASSPGDTQYF
TRBD1,TRBV5-1,NA,TRBJ2-1,TGCGCCAGCAGCTCCGGACAGGGGGCCTCGGATGAGCAGTTCTTC,CASSSGQGASDEQFF
NA,TRBV28,NA,TRBJ2-7,TGTGCCAGCAGTTTCAGGGGCTACGAGCAGTACTTC,CASSFRGYEQYF
NA,TRBV30,NA,TRBJ2-2,TGTGCCTGGGACAACAGGAGGGGTGGGGAGCTGTTTTTT,CAWDNRRGGELFF
TRBD1,TRBV4-2,NA,TRBJ1-6,TGTGCCAGCAGCCAAGATCAGGGGACAGGGGGCAGCTCCTATAATTCACCCCTCCACTTT,CASSQDQGTGGSSYNSPLHF
TRBD1,TRBV5-4,NA,TRBJ1-1,TGTGCCAGCAGCTTTGGACAGGGCAACACTGAAGCTTTCTTT,CASSFGQGNTEAFF
NA,TRBV6-1,NA,TRBJ1-3,TGTGCCAGCAGTGGATATCAGGGTACTTTGGGAAACACCATATATTTT,CASSGYQGTLGNTIYF
NA,TRBV5-4,NA,TRBJ1-5,TGTGCCAGCAGCTACGGACAGCAGCCCCAGCATTTT,CASSYGQQPQHF
TRBD2,TRBV19,NA,TRBJ2-1,TGTGCCAGTAGGGAGCGGGGGGCAAAATCCTACAATGAGCAGTTCTTC,CASRERGAKSYNEQFF
NA,TRBV29-1,few,TRBJ1-2,TGCAGCGTCCCAGGGGCCAACTATGGCTACACCTTC,CSVPGANYGYTF
NA,TRBV28,NA,TRBJ2-7,TGTGCCAGCAGTCCCCGAGTCTACGAGCAGTACTTC,CASSPRVYEQYF
NA,TRBV6-1,NA,TRBJ1-5,TGTGCCAGCAGTGACTTAACCCAGCATTTT,CASSDLTQHF
NA,TRBV6-5,few,TRBJ1-1,TGTGCCAGCAGTTACCTGGGGCCGAACACTGAAGCTTTCTTT,CASSYLGPNTEAFF
TRBD1,TRBV10-2,NA,TRBJ2-7,TGCGCCAGCAGTGACCCCGGACAGGGCTCTCTCGAGCAGTACTTC,CASSDPGQGSLEQYF
NA,TRBV27,NA,TRBJ2-2,TGTGCCAGCAGTTTAGGCAGGGGACCCACCGGGGAGCTGTTTTTT,CASSLGRGPTGELFF
NA,TRBV7-6,NA,TRBJ2-3,TGTGCCAGCAGCCCCCTCCCAGATACGCAGTATTTT,CASSPLPDTQYF
TRBD2,TRBV28,NA,TRBJ2-7,TGTGCCAGCAGTCCAGGACTAGCGGGGGGGCCTAAAAGAGGCTACGAGCAGTACTTC,CASSPGLAGGPKRGYEQYF
TRBD2,TRBV6-6,NA,TRBJ2-7,TGTGCCAGCAGTTTCCGGGTAGCGGGGGAGTCCTACGAGCAGTACTTC,CASSFRVAGESYEQYF
TRBD1,TRBV6-1,NA,TRBJ1-1,TGTGCCAGCAGTGGGGGGAACAGGGGGTATGGAAGCACTGAAGCTTTCTTT,CASSGGNRGYGSTEAFF
TRBD2,TRBV5-1,NA,TRBJ2-5,TGCGCCAGCAGCGGGGGGAATAGCGGGACCCTGAGAGAGACCCAGTACTTC,CASSGGNSGTLRETQYF
TRBD2,TRBV7-8,NA,TRBJ2-1,TGTGCCAGCAGCTCGAGCGGGGGGGCTTACAATGAGCAGTTCTTC,CASSSSGGAYNEQFF
TRBD1,TRBV29-1,once,TRBJ1-2,TGCAGCGTAACCGGGACAGCCTATGGCTACACCTTC,CSVTGTAYGYTF
NA,TRBV7-9,NA,TRBJ2-2,TGTGCCAGCAGCTTGTTTTCGGGGACCGGGGAGCTGTTTTTT,CASSLFSGTGELFF
NA,TRBV5-4,few,TRBJ2-7,TGTGCCAGCAGCTTGGGGGCAGGGGTGTTCTACGAGCAGTACTTC,CASSLGAGVFYEQYF
NA,TRBV7-6,NA,TRBJ2-1,TGTGCCAGCAGCCCCTCTATACAGCAGTCCTTTTACAATGAGCAGTTCTTC,CASSPSIQQSFYNEQFF
TRBD1,TRBV9,NA,TRBJ2-3,TGTGCCAGCAGCGCCCGGGACAGGGGGACAGATACGCAGTATTTT,CASSARDRGTDTQYF
NA,TRBV6-5,NA,TRBJ1-5,TGTGCCAGCAGTTACCAACAGGGATATCAGCCCCAGCATTTT,CASSYQQGYQPQHF
NA,TRBV6-1,NA,TRBJ1-5,TGTGCCAGCAGTGACCCCACAGGGTATGGTCAGCCCCAGCATTTT,CASSDPTGYGQPQHF
NA,TRBV30,NA,TRBJ1-6,TGTGCCTGGAGATTGGGGGGGGGCCAGGGTAATTCACCCCTCCACTTT,CAWRLGGGQGNSPLHF
NA,TRBV7-9,NA,TRBJ2-2,TGTGCCAGCAACTCCTTCCGGGGGAACACCGGGGAGCTGTTTTTT,CASNSFRGNTGELFF
NA,TRBV20-1,NA,TRBJ1-2,TGCAGTGCTCTGTACAGGGATGGCTACACCTTC,CSALYRDGYTF
NA,TRBV7-8,NA,TRBJ1-5,TGTGCCAGCAGCTTAGGCAGGGGCAATCAGCCCCAGCATTTT,CASSLGRGNQPQHF
NA,TRBV20-1,NA,TRBJ1-2,TGCAGTGAACTCGGAGACTATGGCTACACCTTC,CSELGDYGYTF
NA,TRBV6-5,once,TRBJ1-2,TGTGCCAGCAGTTACGACAGCAAGGGGGTGGGTGGCTACACCTTC,CASSYDSKGVGGYTF
NA,TRBV30,NA,TRBJ1-6,TGTGCCTGGAGACAGGGACCCCAATCTAATTCACCCCTCCACTTT,CAWRQGPQSNSPLHF
TRBD2,TRBV15,NA,TRBJ2-7,TGTGCCACCAGCAGAGATCCTAGCGGGGGGTACGAGCAGTACTTC,CATSRDPSGGYEQYF
TRBD1,TRBV6-6,few,TRBJ1-2,TGTGCCAGCAGTACAGGGGGCGCATGGTATGGCTACACCTTC,CASSTGGAWYGYTF
NA,TRBV10-3,NA,TRBJ1-3,TGTGCCATCAGTACAGGGTTCGGAAACACCATATATTTT,CAISTGFGNTIYF
TRBD1,TRBV5-1,NA,TRBJ1-1,TGCGCCAGCAGCTTGGACAGGGGAAACACTGAAGCTTTCTTT,CASSLDRGNTEAFF